This entry describes one T cell receptor beta chain. The same CDR3 can be traced to other DNA sequences in this sample. This sample is part of a study of blood T cell repertoires in COVID-19. Across the study: Donors in the United States, Italy and Spain gave samples during acute or convalescent COVID-19.

In the source study's methods: Cell counts per sample came from amplifying reference gene primers. Here immunoSEQ multiplex PCR was the method, and the copy in TCRdb shows in-frame clones only, minus some. D and trimming come from the DNA, and the V and J calls and clone size come from that table. The table has approximately 50,000 clones, 70% to 80% seen once. Trimming at V came to 0 bases and at J to 4 bases, leaving 2 bases not matched to a gene. CDR3 length: 15 residues. Germline assignment: CDR1 SGDLS and CDR2 YYNGEE. The V and J genes are TRBV9 and TRBJ2-1; 9 positions agree with TRBD2. Sequencing was carried out using peripheral blood. This sequence was found in a man in his 70s with acute or convalescent COVID-19. The CDR3 is CASSVGTSGYNEQFF. In nucleotides, the CDR3 is TGTGCCAGCAGCGTAGGAACTAGCGGGTACAATGAGCAGTTCTTC.